Reported below is one TCR beta chain. The antigen remains undetermined. These data are taken from a study of PD-1 blockade in classical Hodgkin lymphoma. In every patient, relapse followed autologous stem cell transplantation, while exposure to brentuximab vedotin differed. From germline, CDR1 is LNHDA and CDR2 SQIVND (reference sequence). Trimming removed 4 bases at V and 0 bases at J, with 7 bases between. The CDR3 has 14 amino acids. Study-wide points: By C4D1, diversity of CD4+ TCRs had risen significantly, whereas that of CD8+ TCRs had not.

The assay was immunoSEQ multiplex PCR, and TCRdb's table has in-frame clones only and misses some. This repertoire shows roughly 14,000 clones, approximately 77% found once; its top ten account for roughly a quarter. The chain uses TRBV19 and TRBJ2-1; a possible D gene is TRBD1 (6 bases). This clonotype was obtained from a human donor with classical Hodgkin lymphoma. Sequences were derived from peripheral blood mononuclear cells (PBMCs), sampled at baseline. The CDR3 DNA follows: TGTGCCAGTAGTACCAGGGGCTCCTACAATGAGCAGTTCTTC. Its translation is CASSTRGSYNEQFF.